This T cell receptor beta chain came from a study of T cells expressing NK-cell markers (dated by TCRdb to 2020 to 2021). With respect to the entire study: Eight or nine donors provided sorted CD3+CD56+NKG2C+, CD3+CD56+NKG2C- and CD3+CD56-NKG2C+ T-cell subsets, whose TCR beta-chain repertoires were profiled. Among the eight sequenced donors, only one was HCMV-seronegative, while the other seven were HCMV-seropositive. Randomly selected healthy volunteers, three men and five women, were used as the eight sequenced donors. The libraries were sequenced on Illumina HiSeq 2000/2500, MiSeq or NextSeq, producing 2 x 150 bp reads. Results and caveats for the whole study, not just this receptor: For six donors, the dominant CD3+CD56+NKG2C+ clonotypes were among the top 10 CD8+ clonotypes and accounted for about 1.0-7.5% of CD8+ T cells. Whether the expanded NKG2C-expressing T cell clones were specific for HCMV antigens was left unclear. Those dominant clonotypes were again the most abundant among CD3+CD56-NKG2C+ cells in a few donors, at about 25-65%.

Concerning this clonotype itself: This clone's antigen is unknown.

Per the germline V gene, SGHDT is the CDR1 and YYEEEE is the CDR2. The CDR3 measures 17 amino acids from cysteine to phenylalanine. Only the protein is on record. Sequencing relied on an Illumina HiSeq 2000. The TCR beta cDNA libraries were made using 5'RACE template switching, a step that added both a universal primer site and unique molecular identifiers. cDNA synthesis was primed from the TCR beta constant segment and was followed by two successive PCR amplification steps. Per the original workflow: MIGEC was used to demultiplex reads and group the reads by UMI, and MiTCR was used to assemble and quantify clonotypes. To exclude erroneous sequences, any TCR cDNA sequence not supported by at least two reads was discarded. The tcR package was used for downstream repertoire analysis, and clonotypes were matched across fractions by CDR3 nucleotide sequence plus V segment. Antigen specificity was annotated against VDJdb with VDJmatch, allowing one amino acid substitution in CDR3. TCRdb reprocessed the reads, so every CDR3 protein sequence counts as one entry and DNA is not shown. For this entry, the V and J calls and clone size follow TCRdb and not the study's own pipeline. The table for this sample lists 300,000 to 500,000 distinct CDR3 sequences. 9.5% to 12% of the sample goes to the ten largest clones.

HCMV-specific IgG was detected in serum with a commercial ELISA kit to determine HCMV serostatus. Ficoll density gradient centrifugation was used to isolate peripheral blood mononuclear cells from blood. In this chain, TRBV5-6 is recombined with TRBJ2-1; TCRdb's assignment of TRBD2 cannot be checked, as there is no DNA. Specimen: blood T cells: a sorted CD56 or NKG2C T cell subset, CD4+ or CD8+ T cells, or bulk PBMC T cells (not recorded which). This receptor was obtained from a woman in her forties or fifties in good health. Donor details come from another sample of the same person, matched by shared clones. The CDR3 region has the sequence CASSIYRGSSILYEQFF.